This T cell receptor (beta chain) originates from a study of blood T cell repertoires in COVID-19. Per the original data handling: From reference gene primer amplification, estimates of nucleated cell counts were derived. Sequencing used immunoSEQ multiplex PCR; TCRdb keeps in-frame clones, though not all of them. For V, J and clone size, that table is used; D and trimming come from the DNA. The sample lists around 150,000 clones, under 95% occurring once. The CDR3 is 15 amino acids. CDR1 and CDR2 (germline): SGHVS, FQNEAQ. J gave up 8 bases and V 3 bases, and 12 bases lay outside the gene matches. Source material: peripheral blood. This TCR was sampled from a man in his late teens or twenties with acute or convalescent COVID-19. The chain recombines TRBV7-8 with TRBJ1-2; 7 nucleotides align to TRBD1. The DNA of the CDR3 is TGTGCCAGCAGCTTCTATCTCGGGACAGCCAAAGGCTACACCTTC. Translated: CASSFYLGTAKGYTF.